These 25 T cell receptor beta chains were sequenced from one sample in a study of CD8 T cells in Susac syndrome. Reverse transcription of about 0.5 to 1 ug RNA was carried out with random hexamers. Via MiXCR, TCRdb re-called the immunoSEQ multiplex PCR reads, giving one row per CDR3 protein. This sample has approximately 190,000 distinct CDR3 sequences, with approximately 95% found just once. The sample taken for sequencing was CD4+ T cells from PBMCs. These receptors all come from a human donor in good health.

The chain is built from TRBV30 and TRBJ1-2; 8 positions match TRBD1. CDR1 GTSNPN and CDR2 SVGIG come from the germline V gene (reference sequence). CDR3 size: 12 residues. The V gene end was trimmed by 5 bases and the J gene end by 1 base; junction bases not matched to a gene: 0. The CDR3 DNA reads TGTGCCTGGGACAGGGGTAACTATGGCTACACCTTC. This gives the protein CAWDRGNYGYTF.

This sequence joins TRBV19 and TRBJ1-5; no reliable D call. The CDR3 is 14 amino acids. Between the trimmed V and J ends, which lost 6 bases and 2 bases, there was a span of 11 bases. Germline loops: CDR1 LNHDA, CDR2 SQIVND (reference sequence). CDR3 loop: CASRASWGNQPQHF. CDR3 sequence (DNA): TGTGCCAGTAGAGCGAGTTGGGGCAATCAGCCCCAGCATTTT.

The chain uses TRBV20-1 and TRBJ2-7; 7 nucleotides agree with TRBD1. The CDR3 sequence is 13 residues long. V was clipped by 6 bases and J by 0 bases; unmatched bases: 5. CDR1 is DFQATT and CDR2 is SNEGSKA in the germline V gene (reference sequence). CDR3 amino acids: CSAGDSVSYEQYF. Here the CDR3 DNA reads TGCAGTGCAGGGGACAGCGTCTCCTACGAGCAGTACTTC.

The J gene is TRBJ2-5, the V gene TRBV4-1, with 11 bases matching TRBD2. The CDR3 runs to 15 residues. CDR1 is MGHRA, CDR2 YSYEKL, per germline. The ends lost 4 bases at V and 2 bases at J; junction bases unmatched: 3. The CDR3 bases are TGCGCCAGCAGCCTCAGACTAGCGGGGCAAGAGACCCAGTACTTC. As protein: CASSLRLAGQETQYF.

The chain is built from TRBV20-1 and TRBJ2-5, with TRBD1 matching 8 bases. V gave up 1 base and J gave up 1 base; unmatched junction bases: 8. Germline V gives CDR1 DFQATT, CDR2 SNEGSKA (reference sequence). This CDR3 has 16 amino acids. CDR3 amino acids: CSARAPGGQGQETQYF. The DNA of the CDR3 is TGCAGTGCTAGAGCCCCCGGAGGACAGGGCCAAGAGACCCAGTACTTC.

V usage is TRBV4-1 and J usage is TRBJ1-4, with D possibly TRBD1 on 6 matching bases. The V end was cut by 2 bases, the J end by 4 bases, with 14 bases between. CDR1 is MGHRA, CDR2 YSYEKL, per germline. This CDR3 is 16 amino acids long. The CDR3 is CASSQKGGDGNEKLFF. CDR3 in DNA: TGCGCCAGCAGCCAAAAGGGGGGGGATGGTAATGAAAAACTGTTTTTT.

The chain recombines TRBV30 with TRBJ2-3, with a tentative D call TRBD2 (5 bases). Germline V gene lookup returns CDR1 GTSNPN and CDR2 SVGIG (reference sequence). The CDR3 extends over 14 amino acids. Trimming pared 1 base from V and 2 bases from J, leaving 10 bases between. The CDR3 DNA reads TGTGCCTGGAGTGAGAGACTATTCACAGATACGCAGTATTTT. Translated: CAWSERLFTDTQYF.

The genes are TRBV20-1 and TRBJ1-4; 9 bases line up with TRBD1. V trimming: 5 bases; J trimming: 7 bases; junction bases outside the gene matches: 8. Per germline, CDR1 DFQATT and CDR2 SNEGSKA (reference sequence). CDR3 length equals 14 residues. The CDR3 loop reads CSAGTGQGFEKLFF. The DNA of the CDR3 is TGCAGTGCTGGGACGGGACAGGGTTTTGAAAAACTGTTTTTT.

This clonotype occurred once. V and J are TRBV10-3 and TRBJ1-6; D is perhaps TRBD1 (5 bases). V was pared by 1 base and J by 5 bases, with 6 bases between. Germline assignment: CDR1 ENHRY and CDR2 SYGVKD. The length of the CDR3 is 14 residues. The CDR3 region is CAISEWGDNSPLHF. CDR3 DNA sequence: TGTGCCATCAGTGAGTGGGGGGATAATTCACCCCTCCACTTT.

The rearrangement uses TRBV29-1 and TRBJ2-5, with D uncertain. The CDR3 has 14 amino acids. Per germline, CDR1 SQVTM and CDR2 ANQGSEA. CDR3 amino acids: CSGSGLMGIETQYF. CDR3 DNA sequence: TGCAGTGGCTCCGGATTAATGGGTATTGAGACCCAGTACTTC.

This clonotype has just one count. The V gene is TRBV7-8, the J gene TRBJ2-2; TRBD1 matches 8 bases. The V gene's germline CDR1 is SGHVS and CDR2 FQNEAQ. J gave up 0 bases and V 0 bases, and 6 bases lay outside the gene matches. This CDR3 has 18 residues. CDR3 nucleotide sequence: TGTGCCAGCAGCTTAGCGGGGGGACAGGCCGCGAACACCGGGGAGCTGTTTTTT. Protein product: CASSLAGGQAANTGELFF.

The J gene is TRBJ2-6, the V gene TRBV27; D is uncertain. Trimming removed 5 bases at V and 5 bases at J, with 10 bases between. This CDR3 contains 14 residues. From germline, CDR1 is MNHEY and CDR2 SMNVEV (reference sequence). CDR3 nucleotides: TGTGCCAGCAGTCCGACTGTTCGGGCCAACGTCCTGACTTTC. It encodes CASSPTVRANVLTF.

The chain is built from TRBV5-6 and TRBJ1-1; no clear D. Trimming shortened V by 2 bases and J by 6 bases, and 11 bases separated the two germline ends. The CDR3 consists of 13 residues. CDR1 SGHDT and CDR2 YYEEEE come from the germline V gene. The CDR3 region is CASSFSGVAEAFF. The CDR3, as DNA: TGTGCCAGCAGCTTTTCAGGTGTCGCTGAAGCTTTCTTT.

The chain has TRBV28 and TRBJ2-2; 8 bases agree with TRBD1. CDR1 is MDHEN and CDR2 is SYDVKM in the germline V gene. J lost 6 bases, V lost 4 bases, and 4 bases had no gene match. There are 14 residues in the CDR3. The CDR3 region is CASSWTGLPGELFF. CDR3 bases: TGTGCCAGCAGTTGGACAGGGCTACCCGGGGAGCTGTTTTTT.

Worth noting for this clonotype: At one boundary the junction diverges from the germline segment, which might be a read error. The chain recombines TRBV10-3 with TRBJ2-3; D may match TRBD1 or TRBD2 (6 bases each). Germline CDR1 and CDR2: ENHRY and SYGVKD. There are 12 residues in the CDR3. The CDR3 is CAVRGGADTQYF. The CDR3 DNA reads TGTGCCGTCAGGGGCGGGGCAGATACGCAGTATTTT.

The chain joins TRBV6-1 to TRBJ1-1; 8 bases are shared with TRBD1. CDR3 length: 14 residues. Germline loops: CDR1 MNHNS, CDR2 SASEGT. V lost 8 bases and J lost 2; bases outside the gene matches: 7. As DNA, the CDR3 is TGTGCCAGCCCTGGGGACAGGAGAAACACTGAAGCTTTCTTT. Its protein product is CASPGDRRNTEAFF.

J is TRBJ2-3 and V is TRBV20-1; a possible D gene is TRBD2 (7 bases). Trimming removed 0 bases from V and 9 bases from J, with 22 bases in between. CDR3 length equals 16 residues. Germline V gives CDR1 DFQATT, CDR2 SNEGSKA (reference sequence). This CDR3 reads CSAREWGGLHTGTQYF. The CDR3 nucleotides read TGCAGTGCTAGAGAATGGGGGGGCCTCCACACAGGGACGCAGTATTTT.

V gene TRBV6-1 combines with J gene TRBJ2-7; D is unclear. Germline V gene lookup returns CDR1 MNHNS and CDR2 SASEGT. Trimming stripped 5 bases from V and 3 bases from J, with 20 bases between. The CDR3 runs 16 residues. The CDR3 reads CASSLNSYSPNYEQYF. The DNA for the CDR3 is TGTGCCAGCAGTCTGAATTCGTACAGCCCTAACTACGAGCAGTACTTC.

This sequence joins TRBV28 and TRBJ2-5; TRBD1 matches at 7 bases. The length of the CDR3 is 14 residues. Germline CDR1 and CDR2: MDHEN and SYDVKM. Trimming removed 5 bases from V and 2 bases from J; junction bases left unmatched: 5. The DNA for the CDR3 is TGTGCCAGCAGTCCCTGGACAGGACAAGAGACCCAGTACTTC. Its protein is CASSPWTGQETQYF.

The rearrangement links TRBV2 to TRBJ1-4; 9 bases line up with TRBD1. CDR1 and CDR2 from the germline V gene are SNHLY and FYNNEI. The trim removed 7 bases at V and 0 bases at J, leaving 6 bases unmatched. This CDR3 contains 16 residues. CDR3 protein: CASKRTGVATNEKLFF. In DNA, the CDR3 is TGTGCCAGCAAGAGGACAGGGGTTGCAACTAATGAAAAACTGTTTTTT. The whole variable domain, remainder taken from reference TRBV2 and TRBJ1-4, is EPEVTQTPSHQVTQMGQEVILRCVPISNHLYFYWYRQILGQKVEFLVSFYNNEISEKSEIFDDQFSVERPDGSNFTLKIRSTKLEDSAMYFCASKRTGVATNEKLFFGSGTQLSVL.

The chain combines TRBV4-2 with TRBJ2-1, with a tentative D call TRBD2 (5 bases). The CDR3 spans 14 residues. Germline V gene sequence: CDR1 LGHNA, CDR2 YNFKEQ. The germline V and J ends were trimmed by 6 bases and 3 bases, with 12 bases remaining between them. CDR3: CASRGLAYYNEQFF. The CDR3 coding sequence is TGTGCCAGCAGAGGACTCGCTTACTACAATGAGCAGTTCTTC.

The V call is TRBV20-1, the J call TRBJ2-1; no clear D. CDR1 and CDR2 from the germline V gene are DFQATT and SNEGSKA (reference sequence). This CDR3 contains 13 residues. The ends were cut back, 4 bases at V and 6 bases at J, with 13 bases in the middle. As DNA, the CDR3 is TGCAGTGCTACGAAAGATGGCGCCAATGAGCAGTTCTTC. Its translation: CSATKDGANEQFF.

The chain joins TRBV28 to TRBJ2-5, with TRBD1 matching 9 bases. V trimming: 8 bases; J trimming: 5 bases; junction bases outside the gene matches: 12. The CDR3 extends over 15 amino acids. Germline loops: CDR1 MDHEN, CDR2 SYDVKM. The CDR3 here is CASWDRAQPGETQYF. CDR3 bases: TGTGCCAGCTGGGACAGGGCTCAACCAGGGGAGACCCAGTACTTC. Full variable domain (outside the CDR3, taken from reference TRBV28 and TRBJ2-5): DVKVTQSSRYLVKRTGEKVFLECVQDMDHENMFWYRQDPGLGLRLIYFSYDVKMKEKGDIPEGYSVSREKKERFSLILESASTNQTSMYLCASWDRAQPGETQYFGPGTRLLVL.

Only a few counts were recorded for this clonotype. V and J are TRBV28 and TRBJ1-3; D uncertain. Germline V gene sequence: CDR1 MDHEN, CDR2 SYDVKM. The germline V and J ends were trimmed by 2 bases and 3 bases, with 8 bases remaining between them. This CDR3 is 14 amino acids long. This CDR3 reads CASSLGTVGNTIYF. For the CDR3, the DNA is TGTGCCAGCAGTTTAGGTACTGTTGGAAACACCATATATTTT. The variable domain in full, with the rest retrieved from reference TRBV28 and TRBJ1-3, is DVKVTQSSRYLVKRTGEKVFLECVQDMDHENMFWYRQDPGLGLRLIYFSYDVKMKEKGDIPEGYSVSREKKERFSLILESASTNQTSMYLCASSLGTVGNTIYFGEGSWLTVV.

This clonotype was detected only once. The chain has TRBV4-3 and TRBJ2-3, with D tentatively TRBD1 (5 bases). Trimming removed 0 bases from V and 4 bases from J, with 8 bases in between. From germline, CDR1 is LGHNA and CDR2 YSLEER. The CDR3 runs 14 residues. CDR3 amino acids: CASSQDRGPDTQYF. In DNA form, the CDR3 reads TGCGCCAGCAGCCAAGATAGGGGTCCAGATACGCAGTATTTT.